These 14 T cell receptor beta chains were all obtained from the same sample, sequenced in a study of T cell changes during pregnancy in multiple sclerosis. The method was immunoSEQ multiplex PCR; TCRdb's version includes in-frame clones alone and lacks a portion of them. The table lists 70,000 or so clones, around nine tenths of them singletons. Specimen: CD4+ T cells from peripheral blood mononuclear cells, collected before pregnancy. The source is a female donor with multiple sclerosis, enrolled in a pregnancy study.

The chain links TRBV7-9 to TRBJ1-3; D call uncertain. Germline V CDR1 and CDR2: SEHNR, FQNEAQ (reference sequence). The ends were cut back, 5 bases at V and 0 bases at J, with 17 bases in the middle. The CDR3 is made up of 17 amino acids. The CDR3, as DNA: TGTGCCAGCAGCCAATTTGGACTCCGAGGCTCTGGAAACACCATATATTTT. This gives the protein CASSQFGLRGSGNTIYF.

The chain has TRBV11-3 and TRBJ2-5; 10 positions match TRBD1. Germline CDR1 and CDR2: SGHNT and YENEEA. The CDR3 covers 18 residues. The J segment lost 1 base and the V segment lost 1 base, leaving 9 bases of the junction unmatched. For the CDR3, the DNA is TGTGCCAGCAGCTTAGGGGACAGGGGTTCTCCTTTCCAAGAGACCCAGTACTTC. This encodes CASSLGDRGSPFQETQYF.

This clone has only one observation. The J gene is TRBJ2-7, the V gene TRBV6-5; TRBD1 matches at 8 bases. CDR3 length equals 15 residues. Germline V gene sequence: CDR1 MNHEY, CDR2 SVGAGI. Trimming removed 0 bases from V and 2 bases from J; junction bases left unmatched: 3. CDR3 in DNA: TGTGCCAGCAGTTACTCAGGACAGGGAACCTACGAGCAGTACTTC. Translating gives CASSYSGQGTYEQYF.

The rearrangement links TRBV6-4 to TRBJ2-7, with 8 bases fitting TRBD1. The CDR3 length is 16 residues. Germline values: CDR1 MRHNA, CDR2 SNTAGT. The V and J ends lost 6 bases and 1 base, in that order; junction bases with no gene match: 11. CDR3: CASSYRGQGVSYEQYF. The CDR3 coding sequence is TGTGCCAGCAGCTACAGAGGACAGGGTGTATCCTACGAGCAGTACTTC.

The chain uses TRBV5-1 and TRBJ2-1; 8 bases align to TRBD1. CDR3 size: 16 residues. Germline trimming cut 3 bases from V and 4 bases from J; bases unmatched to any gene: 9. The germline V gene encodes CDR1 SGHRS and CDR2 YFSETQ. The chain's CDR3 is CASSSNRDRLYNEQFF. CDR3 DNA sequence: TGCGCCAGCAGCTCAAACCGGGACAGGCTTTACAATGAGCAGTTCTTC.

The CDR3 nucleotides are TGTGCCAGCAGCTTATTTCTAGCGGGATCAGATACGCAGTATTTT. Encoded protein: CASSLFLAGSDTQYF. This chain connects TRBV7-8 to TRBJ2-3; 9 bases match TRBD2. In germline, CDR1 is SGHVS, CDR2 FQNEAQ. Trimming at V came to 2 bases and at J to 4 bases, leaving 4 bases not matched to a gene. CDR3 length equals 15 residues. Drawing the rest from reference TRBV7-8 and TRBJ2-3, the complete variable domain is GAGVSQSPRYKVAKRGQDVALRCDPISGHVSLFWYQQALGQGPEFLTYFQNEAQLDKSGLPSDRFFAERPEGSVSTLKIQRTQQEDSAVYLCASSLFLAGSDTQYFGPGTRLTVL.

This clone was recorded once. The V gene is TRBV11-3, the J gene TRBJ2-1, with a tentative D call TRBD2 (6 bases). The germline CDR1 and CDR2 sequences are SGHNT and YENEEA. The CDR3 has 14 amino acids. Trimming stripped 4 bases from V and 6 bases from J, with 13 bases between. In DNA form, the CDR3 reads TGTGCCAGCAGCTCACTTACTAGCTGCAATGAGCAGTTCTTC. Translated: CASSSLTSCNEQFF.

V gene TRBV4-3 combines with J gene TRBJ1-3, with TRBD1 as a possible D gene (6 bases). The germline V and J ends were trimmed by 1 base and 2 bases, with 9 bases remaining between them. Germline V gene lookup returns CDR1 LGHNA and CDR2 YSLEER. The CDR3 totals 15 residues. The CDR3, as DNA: TGCGCCAGCAGCCAAGGGTCAGGGGCTGGAAACACCATATATTTT. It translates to CASSQGSGAGNTIYF.

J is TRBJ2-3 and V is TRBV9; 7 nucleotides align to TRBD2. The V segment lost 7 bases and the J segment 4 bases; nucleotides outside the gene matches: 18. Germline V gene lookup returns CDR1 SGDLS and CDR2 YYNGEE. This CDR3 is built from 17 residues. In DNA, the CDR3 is TGTGCCAGCTCCGCCCGGTCGGCGGGAGTTAATGCAGATACGCAGTATTTT. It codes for CASSARSAGVNADTQYF.

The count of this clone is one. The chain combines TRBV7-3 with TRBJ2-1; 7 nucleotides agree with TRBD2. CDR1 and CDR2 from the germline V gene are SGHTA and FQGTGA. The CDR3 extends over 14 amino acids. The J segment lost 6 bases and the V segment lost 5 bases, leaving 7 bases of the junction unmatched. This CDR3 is CASSPPGLPNEQFF. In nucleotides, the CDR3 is TGTGCCAGCAGCCCGCCGGGACTACCCAATGAGCAGTTCTTC.

In nucleotides, the CDR3 is TGTGCCAGCACGATAACAACAGGCAATGGTCTCTCCTACGAGCAGTACTTC. Translation gives CASTITTGNGLSYEQYF. This sequence joins TRBV21-1 and TRBJ2-7; the table gives TRBD1 as D, unverified against the DNA. TRBV21-1 is listed as a pseudogene. The CDR3 runs to 17 residues.

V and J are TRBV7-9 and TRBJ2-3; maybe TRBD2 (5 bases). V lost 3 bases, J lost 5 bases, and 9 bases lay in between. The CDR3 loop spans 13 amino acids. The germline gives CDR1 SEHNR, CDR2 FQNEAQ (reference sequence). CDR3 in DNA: TGTGCCAGCAGCTTCTTCGGGGAAGATACGCAGTATTTT. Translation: CASSFFGEDTQYF.

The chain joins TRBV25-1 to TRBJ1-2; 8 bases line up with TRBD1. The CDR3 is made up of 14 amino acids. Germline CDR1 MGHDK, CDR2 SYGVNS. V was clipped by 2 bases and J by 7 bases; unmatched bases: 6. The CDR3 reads CASSEPDRGSGYTF. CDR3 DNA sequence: TGTGCCAGCAGTGAACCTGACAGGGGAAGTGGCTACACCTTC.

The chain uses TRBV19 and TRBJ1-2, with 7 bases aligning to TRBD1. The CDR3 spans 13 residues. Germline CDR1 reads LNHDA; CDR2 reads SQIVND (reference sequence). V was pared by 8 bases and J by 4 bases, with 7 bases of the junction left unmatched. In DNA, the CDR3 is TGTGCCAGTTCAGGGGGAACCCTCTATGGCTACACCTTC. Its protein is CASSGGTLYGYTF.